This T cell receptor (beta chain) was recovered during a study of Graves' ophthalmopathy and Graves' hyperthyroidism. CDR1 and CDR2 (germline): DFQATT, SNEGSKA (reference sequence). Trimming took 3 bases from V and 2 from J, leaving 13 bases between them. This CDR3 has 14 residues. RNA transcripts served as template for amplifying TCR beta CDR3 sequences. The library came from an HTBI-primed first-round RT-PCR and a second-round multiplex PCR. TCRdb ran MiXCR on the multiplex PCR reads and lists one entry per CDR3 protein. This table has almost 400,000 distinct CDR3 sequences, around 19% appearing once.

Specimen: peripheral blood. This receptor was identified in a woman between 18 and 29 years old with Graves' ophthalmopathy. The chain couples TRBV20-1 to TRBJ1-2, with a possible D match to TRBD1 (6 bases). The CDR3 nucleotides are TGCAGTGCTAGCAGGATACAGGGCAACTATGGCTACACCTTC. Translated: CSASRIQGNYGYTF.